This entry lists 6 T cell receptor beta chains sequenced from one sample in a study of blood T cell repertoires in COVID-19. Measured with immunoSEQ multiplex PCR; TCRdb has only the in-frame clones, and not every one. The top ten clones hold over 15% of a sample with roughly 40,000 clones, roughly three quarters of them seen once. The specimen sequenced was peripheral blood. Receptors were obtained from a man in his sixties or seventies with acute or convalescent COVID-19.

This chain connects TRBV6-6 to TRBJ1-6; D may be TRBD1 (6 bases). Trimming shortened V by 4 bases and J by 7 bases, and 14 bases separated the two germline ends. The germline V gene encodes CDR1 MNHNY and CDR2 SVGAGI (reference sequence). The CDR3 length is 15 residues. CDR3 residues: CASSSQGSGNSPLHF. Written as DNA, the CDR3 is TGTGCCAGCAGTTCTCAGGGGTCGGGCAATTCACCCCTCCACTTT.

J is TRBJ1-1 and V is TRBV15; tentative D call: TRBD1 (5 bases). The CDR3 spans 14 residues. The germline V gene has CDR1 LNHNV and CDR2 YYDKDF (reference sequence). The V and J ends lost 2 bases and 4 bases respectively, with 11 bases between them. CDR3 region: CATSRQGGFTEAFF. CDR3 nucleotides: TGTGCCACCAGCAGACAGGGTGGGTTCACTGAAGCTTTCTTT.

This sequence joins TRBV7-2 and TRBJ2-1; the match to TRBD2 covers 8 bases. The CDR3 is 16 residues long. V lost 5 bases to trimming and J lost 3 bases; unmatched junction nucleotides: 9. CDR1 is SGHTA and CDR2 is FQGNSA in the germline V gene. The CDR3, as DNA: TGTGCCAGCAGCCCCGTGGCGGGAGGAGGCTACAATGAGCAGTTCTTC. Protein: CASSPVAGGGYNEQFF.

The chain has TRBV27 and TRBJ1-6; no reliable D call. Germline CDR1 is MNHEY and CDR2 is SMNVEV (reference sequence). The length of the CDR3 is 13 residues. Trimming took 0 bases from V and 10 from J, leaving 7 bases between them. The CDR3: CASSLSESSPLHF. In DNA, the CDR3 is TGTGCCAGCAGTTTATCGGAGAGCTCACCCCTCCACTTT.

This chain links TRBV7-6 with TRBJ1-3; D remains ambiguous. The length of the CDR3 is 17 residues. The V end was cut by 0 bases, the J end by 2 bases, with 14 bases between. Germline V gene data show CDR1 as SGHVS and CDR2 as FNYEAQ. The CDR3 sequence is CASSLAEIRLTGNTIYF. The CDR3 DNA reads as TGTGCCAGCAGCTTAGCCGAGATCAGGTTGACTGGAAACACCATATATTTT.

This clone appeared a single time. V gene TRBV4-1 combines with J gene TRBJ2-7; 15 bases agree with TRBD2. The CDR3 has 17 amino acids. Germline V lookup: CDR1 MGHRA, CDR2 YSYEKL. Losses at the gene ends were 3 bases for V and 4 bases for J; bases not matched to a gene: 7. CDR3 in DNA: TGCGCCAGCAGCCAGCACTCGGGACTAGCGGGGGGTTACGAGCAGTACTTC. It encodes CASSQHSGLAGGYEQYF.